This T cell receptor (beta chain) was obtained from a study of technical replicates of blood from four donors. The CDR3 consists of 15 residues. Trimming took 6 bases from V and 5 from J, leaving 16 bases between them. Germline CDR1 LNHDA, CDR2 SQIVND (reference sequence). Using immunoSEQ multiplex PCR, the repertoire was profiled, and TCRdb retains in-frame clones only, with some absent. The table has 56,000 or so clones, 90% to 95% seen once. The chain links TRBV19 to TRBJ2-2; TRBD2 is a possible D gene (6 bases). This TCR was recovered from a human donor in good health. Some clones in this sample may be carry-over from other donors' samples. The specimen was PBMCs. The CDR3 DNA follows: TGTGCCAGTAGCGGGGAGGCGGGTGGGACCGGGGAGCTGTTTTTT. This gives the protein CASSGEAGGTGELFF.